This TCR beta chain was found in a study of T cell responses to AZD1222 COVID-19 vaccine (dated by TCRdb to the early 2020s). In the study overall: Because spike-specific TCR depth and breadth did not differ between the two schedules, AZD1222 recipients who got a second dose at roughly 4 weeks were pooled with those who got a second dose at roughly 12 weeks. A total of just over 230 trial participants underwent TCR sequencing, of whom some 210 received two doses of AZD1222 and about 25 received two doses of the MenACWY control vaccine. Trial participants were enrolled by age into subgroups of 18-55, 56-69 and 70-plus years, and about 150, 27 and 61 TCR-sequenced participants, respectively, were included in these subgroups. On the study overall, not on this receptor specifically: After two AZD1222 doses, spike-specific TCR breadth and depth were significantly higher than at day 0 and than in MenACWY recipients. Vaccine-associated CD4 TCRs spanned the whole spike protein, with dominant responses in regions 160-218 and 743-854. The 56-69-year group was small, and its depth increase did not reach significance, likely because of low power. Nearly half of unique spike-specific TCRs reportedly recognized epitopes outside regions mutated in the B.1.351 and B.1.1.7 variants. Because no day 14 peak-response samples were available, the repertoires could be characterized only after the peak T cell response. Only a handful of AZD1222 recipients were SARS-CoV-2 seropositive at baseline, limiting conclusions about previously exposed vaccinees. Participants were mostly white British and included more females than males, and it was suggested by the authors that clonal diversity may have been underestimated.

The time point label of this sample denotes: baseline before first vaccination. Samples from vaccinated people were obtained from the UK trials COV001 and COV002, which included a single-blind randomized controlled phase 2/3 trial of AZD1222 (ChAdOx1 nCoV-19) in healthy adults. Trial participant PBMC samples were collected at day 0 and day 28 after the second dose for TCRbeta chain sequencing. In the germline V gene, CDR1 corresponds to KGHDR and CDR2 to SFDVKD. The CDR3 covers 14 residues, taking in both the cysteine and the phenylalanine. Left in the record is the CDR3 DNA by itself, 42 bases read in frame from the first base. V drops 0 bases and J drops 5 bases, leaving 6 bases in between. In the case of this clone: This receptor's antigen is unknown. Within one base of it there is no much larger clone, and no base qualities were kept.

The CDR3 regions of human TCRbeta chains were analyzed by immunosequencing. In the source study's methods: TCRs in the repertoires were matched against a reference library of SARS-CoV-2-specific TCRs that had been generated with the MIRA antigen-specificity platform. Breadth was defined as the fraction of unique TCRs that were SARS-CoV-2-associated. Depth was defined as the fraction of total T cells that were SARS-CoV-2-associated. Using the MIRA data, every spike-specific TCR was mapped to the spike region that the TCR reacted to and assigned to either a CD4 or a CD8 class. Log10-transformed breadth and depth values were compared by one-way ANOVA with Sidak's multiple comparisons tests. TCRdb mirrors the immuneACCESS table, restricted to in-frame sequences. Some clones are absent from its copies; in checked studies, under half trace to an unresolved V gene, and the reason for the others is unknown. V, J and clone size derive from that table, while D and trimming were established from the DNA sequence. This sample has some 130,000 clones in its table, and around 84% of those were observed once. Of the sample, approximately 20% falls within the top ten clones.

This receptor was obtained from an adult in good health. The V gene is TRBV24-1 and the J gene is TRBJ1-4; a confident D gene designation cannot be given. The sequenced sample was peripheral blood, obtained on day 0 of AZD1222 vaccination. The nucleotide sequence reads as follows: TGTGCCACCAGTGATTTGGCTGAGAATGAAAAACTGTTTTTT. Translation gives CATSDLAENEKLFF.